A single sample gave rise to the 31 T cell receptor beta chains below, sequenced in a study of T cell changes during pregnancy in multiple sclerosis. The method was immunoSEQ multiplex PCR; TCRdb's version includes in-frame clones alone and lacks a portion of them. This sample has around 92,000 clones, with 93% found just once. This sample comprised peripheral blood, obtained after pregnancy. Source of these receptors: a female donor with multiple sclerosis, enrolled in a pregnancy study.

About this clone itself: The identical CDR3 is also encoded by other nucleotide sequences in the sample. The genes are TRBV19 and TRBJ2-3; D gene ambiguous. The V gene's germline CDR1 is LNHDA and CDR2 SQIVND (reference sequence). This CDR3 spans 13 amino acids. V lost 4 bases, J lost 0 bases, and 5 bases lay in between. CDR3 sequence: CASSTTSTDTQYF. CDR3 sequence (DNA): TGTGCCAGTAGTACAACTAGCACAGATACGCAGTATTTT.

CDR3 nucleotide sequence: TGTGCCAGCAGTCCCGGTGGGAGTCGGTACGAGCAGTACTTC. It encodes CASSPGGSRYEQYF. The rearrangement uses TRBV28 and TRBJ2-7, with D possibly matching TRBD2 (5 bases). V was trimmed by 5 bases and J by 4 bases, leaving 15 bases between them. There are 14 residues in the CDR3. Germline-derived CDR1 and CDR2 are MDHEN and SYDVKM.

This clone appeared once. The chain uses TRBV14 and TRBJ2-2, with D maybe TRBD1 (6 bases). Germline V CDR1 and CDR2: SGHDN, FVKESK. This CDR3 has 15 residues. Trimming cost V 4 bases and J 2 bases, with 11 bases left between them. The DNA for the CDR3 is TGTGCCAGCAGCCCATCACAGGGTAACACCGGGGAGCTGTTTTTT. As protein: CASSPSQGNTGELFF.

CDR3 nucleotide sequence: TGTGCCAGCAGGGTCGGGACTGACACCGGGGAGCTGTTTTTT. Its translation is CASRVGTDTGELFF. The chain recombines TRBV25-1 with TRBJ2-2; a possible D gene is TRBD2 (6 bases). The CDR3 covers 14 residues. CDR1 MGHDK and CDR2 SYGVNS come from the germline V gene. The ends were cut back, 6 bases at V and 3 bases at J, with 11 bases in the middle.

The rearrangement joins TRBV19 to TRBJ1-5, with 11 bases identical to TRBD1. This CDR3 contains 15 residues. Germline values: CDR1 LNHDA, CDR2 SQIVND (reference sequence). The ends lost 3 bases at V and 6 bases at J; junction bases unmatched: 4. This CDR3 is CASSIGQGATQPQHF. DNA of the CDR3: TGTGCCAGTAGTATCGGACAGGGGGCGACTCAGCCCCAGCATTTT.

This clone was seen a handful of times. The rearrangement links TRBV2 to TRBJ2-3; 10 bases align to TRBD2. CDR3 length equals 16 residues. Germline CDR1 is SNHLY and CDR2 is FYNNEI. The V segment lost 5 bases and the J segment 0 bases; nucleotides outside the gene matches: 5. The CDR3 nucleotides read TGTGCCAGCAGTTCCGGACTAGCGGACAGCACAGATACGCAGTATTTT. This codes for CASSSGLADSTDTQYF.

Comments on this clone: The sample has other DNA sequences that encode this CDR3 too. The chain is built from TRBV7-6 and TRBJ1-2; D possibly corresponds to TRBD1 (5 bases). This CDR3 has 13 residues. Trimming stripped 5 bases from V and 2 bases from J, with 9 bases between. Per germline, CDR1 SGHVS and CDR2 FNYEAQ. CDR3: CASSPDRNYGYTF. Here the CDR3 DNA reads TGTGCCAGCAGCCCTGACAGAAACTATGGCTACACCTTC. Full variable domain (outside the CDR3, taken from reference TRBV7-6 and TRBJ1-2): GAGVSQSPRYKVTKRGQDVALRCDPISGHVSLYWYRQALGQGPEFLTYFNYEAQQDKSGLPNDRFSAERPEGSISTLTIQRTEQRDSAMYRCASSPDRNYGYTFGSGTRLTVV.

The rearrangement joins TRBV7-2 to TRBJ2-7; 14 bases line up with TRBD2. Germline V CDR1 and CDR2: SGHTA, FQGNSA. The CDR3 length is 16 residues. Trimming cost V 4 bases and J 4 bases; bases outside gene matches: 6. The CDR3 DNA reads as TGTGCCAGCAGCTCCACCGGGACTAGCGGGAGTTACGAGCAGTACTTC. Translation gives CASSSTGTSGSYEQYF.

The genes are TRBV5-1 and TRBJ2-1, with TRBD2 matching over 8 bases. CDR1 is SGHRS and CDR2 is YFSETQ in the germline V gene. This CDR3 is 16 amino acids long. With V trimmed by 0 bases and J by 8 bases, 10 bases remained unmatched. CDR3 protein: CASSLVPSGSSHEQFF. The CDR3 coding sequence is TGCGCCAGCAGCTTGGTTCCCAGCGGGAGCTCTCATGAGCAGTTCTTC. Full variable domain (rest looked up from reference TRBV5-1 and TRBJ2-1): KAGVTQTPRYLIKTRGQQVTLSCSPISGHRSVSWYQQTPGQGLQFLFEYFSETQRNKGNFPGRFSGRQFSNSRSEMNVSTLELGDSALYLCASSLVPSGSSHEQFFGPGTRLTVL.

V gene TRBV19 combines with J gene TRBJ2-1; 12 bases are a match to TRBD2. J was trimmed by 7 bases and V by 3 bases; bases with no gene match: 19. This CDR3 has 20 amino acids. Germline CDR1 and CDR2: LNHDA and SQIVND (reference sequence). DNA of the CDR3: TGTGCCAGTAGTATGCGCGCACCGGCTAGCGGGAGGGCCCACGGAAATGAGCAGTTCTTC. Residues: CASSMRAPASGRAHGNEQFF.

V gene TRBV19 combines with J gene TRBJ1-2; D might be TRBD1 (5 bases). V was shortened by 2 bases and J by 4 bases, with 8 bases between the two germline ends. Germline CDR1 LNHDA, CDR2 SQIVND (reference sequence). The CDR3 has 13 amino acids. Written as DNA, the CDR3 is TGTGCCAGTAGTATAACTGGGGCCTATGGCTACACCTTC. This gives the protein CASSITGAYGYTF. Together with reference TRBV19 and TRBJ1-2, the CDR3 gives the full variable domain: DGGITQSPKYLFRKEGQNVTLSCEQNLNHDAMYWYRQDPGQGLRLIYYSQIVNDFQKGDIAEGYSVSREKKESFPLTVTSAQKNPTAFYLCASSITGAYGYTFGSGTRLTVV.

The rearrangement joins TRBV9 to TRBJ2-2; TRBD1 might be the D (6 bases). V was clipped by 2 bases and J by 5 bases, with 10 bases between them. The length of the CDR3 is 14 residues. CDR1 and CDR2 from the germline V gene are SGDLS and YYNGEE. CDR3 nucleotides: TGTGCCAGCAGCGTCCGAGGACAGACCGGGGAGCTGTTTTTT. Residues: CASSVRGQTGELFF.

The chain is built from TRBV6-1 and TRBJ1-2; D ambiguous. CDR3 size: 13 residues. V shed 0 bases and J shed 11 bases, with 13 bases lying between them. The germline V gene has CDR1 MNHNS and CDR2 SASEGT. The CDR3 DNA sequence: TGTGCCAGCAGTGAAGCCCGGGGAGGGATGTACACCTTC. It codes for CASSEARGGMYTF.

This clone was counted between two and nine times. The chain is built from TRBV30 and TRBJ1-1; no clear D. Trimming took off 0 bases at V and 1 base at J, with 6 bases between the two ends. In germline, CDR1 is GTSNPN, CDR2 SVGIG (reference sequence). This CDR3 has 13 residues. CDR3 sequence (DNA): TGTGCCTGGAGTGTTGAGCCGAACACTGAAGCTTTCTTT. Translation: CAWSVEPNTEAFF.

J is TRBJ1-4 and V is TRBV19; 8 nucleotides agree with TRBD1. With 8 bases clipped from V and 0 bases from J, the junction kept 5 bases outside the gene matches. CDR3 length: 15 amino acids. The V gene's germline CDR1 is LNHDA and CDR2 SQIVND (reference sequence). The CDR3 sequence is CASGQGRATNEKLFF. As DNA, the CDR3 is TGTGCCAGTGGACAGGGCCGGGCAACTAATGAAAAACTGTTTTTT.

The rearrangement joins TRBV5-6 to TRBJ2-2; weak D call: TRBD1 (6 bases). Trimming cost V 0 bases and J 0 bases, with 12 bases left between them. Germline V gene data show CDR1 as SGHDT and CDR2 as YYEEEE. The CDR3 is 17 residues long. The CDR3 nucleotides are TGTGCCAGCAGCTTGGCCATGAGACAGGCGAACACCGGGGAGCTGTTTTTT. Translating it yields CASSLAMRQANTGELFF.

This clone appeared a single time. The V call is TRBV19, the J call TRBJ1-5, with TRBD1 identical over 9 bases. CDR3 length equals 15 residues. The ends lost 5 bases at V and 6 bases at J; junction bases unmatched: 8. In germline, CDR1 is LNHDA, CDR2 SQIVND (reference sequence). CDR3: CASSRRTGEIQPQHF. DNA for the CDR3: TGTGCCAGTAGTCGCCGGACAGGGGAAATTCAGCCCCAGCATTTT.

CDR3 residues: CASSGGGDYGYTF. The CDR3 nucleotides read TGCGCCAGCAGCGGTGGGGGGGACTATGGCTACACCTTC. The chain employs TRBV5-1 and TRBJ1-2, with a weak D call TRBD1 (5 bases). Per germline, CDR1 SGHRS and CDR2 YFSETQ. CDR3 length equals 13 residues. The V end lost 4 bases, the J end lost 3 bases, and 10 bases lay between the germline ends.

There are a few counts of this clone. The chain combines TRBV5-1 with TRBJ1-3, with 11 positions matching TRBD1. Germline CDR1 SGHRS, CDR2 YFSETQ. The V gene end was trimmed by 7 bases and the J gene end by 0 bases; junction bases not matched to a gene: 9. CDR3 length: 17 amino acids. The CDR3: CASSGTGGHFSGNTIYF. DNA for the CDR3: TGCGCCAGCTCTGGGACAGGGGGTCATTTCTCTGGAAACACCATATATTTT.

V and J are TRBV10-2 and TRBJ2-3, with TRBD2 identical over 16 bases. V shed 5 bases, J shed 2 bases, and the junction held 7 bases outside the gene matches. The germline V gene has CDR1 WSHSY and CDR2 SAAADI. The length of the CDR3 is 18 residues. DNA of the CDR3: TGCGCCAGCAGTCTGACCGGGACTAGCGGGAGGGACACAGATACGCAGTATTTT. This encodes CASSLTGTSGRDTDTQYF.

The chain joins TRBV19 to TRBJ2-2; 9 bases match TRBD2. Germline V gene sequence: CDR1 LNHDA, CDR2 SQIVND (reference sequence). J lost 1 base, V lost 3 bases, and 9 bases had no gene match. The CDR3 consists of 18 residues. The CDR3 spells CASSIQTGGRGNTGELFF. CDR3 in DNA: TGTGCCAGTAGTATCCAGACTGGCGGGAGGGGGAACACCGGGGAGCTGTTTTTT.

The count of this clone is one. The chain recombines TRBV5-1 with TRBJ2-6, with TRBD2 identical over 7 bases. Germline V gene lookup returns CDR1 SGHRS and CDR2 YFSETQ. J lost 1 base, V lost 1 base, and 8 bases had no gene match. The CDR3 totals 18 residues. CDR3 sequence reads: CASSLTSAIVSGANVLTF. CDR3 DNA: TGCGCCAGCAGCTTGACTAGCGCAATTGTGTCTGGGGCCAACGTCCTGACTTTC.

This clone was observed a handful of times. Other DNA sequences within the sample encode an identical CDR3. V usage is TRBV19 and J usage is TRBJ1-1; D is unclear. V lost 6 bases, J lost 3 bases, and 8 bases lay in between. The CDR3 totals 12 residues. Germline values: CDR1 LNHDA, CDR2 SQIVND (reference sequence). The DNA of the CDR3 is TGTGCCAGTAGGATCGGTGACACTGAAGCTTTCTTT. It yields the protein CASRIGDTEAFF.

V is TRBV7-2 and J is TRBJ2-7, with TRBD2 as a possible D gene (6 bases). Germline V gives CDR1 SGHTA, CDR2 FQGNSA. This CDR3 comprises 17 residues. V was shortened by 5 bases and J by 0 bases, with 20 bases between the two germline ends. Written as DNA, the CDR3 is TGTGCCAGCAGCCTCGGGGCTCTAGCGACGAGCTCCTACGAGCAGTACTTC. Its protein is CASSLGALATSSYEQYF.

The chain is built from TRBV5-6 and TRBJ1-1; D might be TRBD1 (6 bases). The CDR3 runs 17 residues. Looked up from germline, CDR1 is SGHDT and CDR2 is YYEEEE. The V end was cut by 1 base, the J end by 0 bases, with 16 bases between. CDR3 in DNA: TGTGCCAGCAGCTTGCTGGTCGGGGGGCTAGTGAACACTGAAGCTTTCTTT. It specifies CASSLLVGGLVNTEAFF.

The chain employs TRBV30 and TRBJ2-5, with D unclear. Per germline, CDR1 GTSNPN and CDR2 SVGIG (reference sequence). V shed 0 bases and J shed 2 bases, with 7 bases lying between them. The CDR3 extends over 13 amino acids. CDR3 nucleotides: TGTGCCTGGAGTGTGCGTAATCAAGAGACCCAGTACTTC. It encodes CAWSVRNQETQYF.

J is TRBJ2-1 and V is TRBV4-1, with 11 positions matching TRBD2. J gave up 0 bases and V 3 bases, and 1 base lay outside the gene matches. The germline V gene has CDR1 MGHRA and CDR2 YSYEKL. The CDR3 has 16 amino acids. This chain's CDR3 is CASSHGLAGSYNEQFF. The CDR3 nucleotides read TGCGCCAGCAGCCATGGACTAGCGGGCTCCTACAATGAGCAGTTCTTC.

V is TRBV5-1 and J is TRBJ2-1, with TRBD2 as a possible D gene (5 bases). Germline lookup yields CDR1 SGHRS and CDR2 YFSETQ. Trimming shortened V by 0 bases and J by 1 base, and 8 bases separated the two germline ends. The CDR3 runs 15 residues. The CDR3 nucleotides read TGCGCCAGCAGCTTGGAACGGGGTTCCTACAATGAGCAGTTCTTC. Translated, it gives CASSLERGSYNEQFF.

The chain carries TRBV4-3 and TRBJ2-1; TRBD1 is a possible D gene (6 bases). V was cut by 0 bases and J by 5 bases, with 8 bases left in between. Germline CDR1 LGHNA, CDR2 YSLEER. The CDR3 loop spans 14 amino acids. Written as DNA, the CDR3 is TGCGCCAGCAGCCAAGAAGGGACAAACAATGAGCAGTTCTTC. It yields the protein CASSQEGTNNEQFF.

V is TRBV6-5 and J is TRBJ2-7; 9 bases map to TRBD2. The germline gives CDR1 MNHEY, CDR2 SVGAGI. After removal of 0 bases from V and 0 bases from J, the junction contained 3 bases not matched to a gene. The CDR3 has 16 amino acids. The CDR3 DNA reads as TGTGCCAGCAGTTACTCGAGACTAGCGGCCTCCTACGAGCAGTACTTC. Amino acids: CASSYSRLAASYEQYF.

This chain uses TRBV29-1 with TRBJ2-7; 11 bases align to TRBD2. The junction had 10 bases not matched to a gene; V was cut back by 6 bases and J by 6 bases. Germline lookup yields CDR1 SQVTM and CDR2 ANQGSEA. The CDR3 consists of 14 residues. Here the CDR3 reads CSVATSGSAPEQYF. In DNA, the CDR3 is TGCAGCGTCGCCACTAGCGGGAGTGCCCCCGAGCAGTACTTC.